Presented here are 18 T cell receptor beta chains from one specimen sequenced in a study of T cells in women clearing cervical HPV infection. TCRdb keeps only in-frame clones here, not all; method: immunoSEQ multiplex PCR. In all, the sample yields 45,000 to 50,000 clones. Specimen: blood buffy coat. The receptors were gathered from a woman aged 18 to 75 with a cervical HPV16 infection that either progressed to CIN3+ or cleared (not recorded which).

Concerning this clone: Read data end 3 residues before the CDR3 end; the end is taken from the germline J gene. The J gene is TRBJ1-2, the V gene TRBV6-1; 8 bases match TRBD1. V gave up 4 bases and J gave up 6 bases; unmatched junction bases: 7. The CDR3 totals 14 residues. Germline assignment: CDR1 MNHNS and CDR2 SASEGT. The CDR3 DNA, read in part, is TGTGCCAGCAGTGCACAGGGGGGAATTAATGGC. Its translation: CASSAQGGING. The complete CDR3 reads CASSAQGGINGYTF.

In regard to this clone: The observed sequence ends 3 residues before the CDR3 terminus, with the missing tail filled in from the germline J gene. This sequence joins TRBV2 and TRBJ1-1; 8 bases are shared with TRBD1. This CDR3 comprises 14 residues. Trimming cost V 8 bases and J 7 bases; bases outside gene matches: 12. Germline V gene sequence: CDR1 SNHLY, CDR2 FYNNEI. CDR3 loop: CASSESRTGSEAFF. The sequenced CDR3 bases are TGTGCCAGCTCCGAAAGTAGGACAGGGAGTGAA.

With regard to this clone: Coverage ceases 3 residues before the CDR3 finishes, and the germline J gene fills in the end. The chain employs TRBV19 and TRBJ2-4, with D possibly being TRBD2 (5 bases). The CDR3 sequence is 13 residues long. Germline loops: CDR1 LNHDA, CDR2 SQIVND (reference sequence). The CDR3 DNA, read in part, is TGTGCCAGTAGTATAGCAGAAGGACGGGGT. It encodes CASSIAEGRG. The whole CDR3 is CASSIAEGRGQYF.

For this clone: One end of the junction is discordant with germline, which a read error may explain. From the germline J gene comes the end of the CDR3, since the read stops 3 residues before it. V gene TRBV7-7 combines with J gene TRBJ2-5, with a tentative D call TRBD2 (5 bases). This CDR3 region has 14 residues. CDR1 and CDR2 from the germline V gene are SSHAT and FNYEAQ (reference sequence). The CDR3 protein is CASSFSVSQETQYF. Incomplete CDR3 DNA: TGTGCTAGCAGTTTTAGCGTGAGTCAAGAGACC.

On this clone: The observed sequence ends 3 residues before the CDR3 terminus, with the missing tail filled in from the germline J gene. The chain is built from TRBV7-3 and TRBJ2-1; TRBD1 might be the D (5 bases). Germline CDR1 reads SGHTA; CDR2 reads FQGTGA. The CDR3 length is 15 residues. The ends were cut back, 0 bases at V and 8 bases at J, with 14 bases in the middle. The CDR3 loop is CASSLTGASAHEQFF. The DNA read from the CDR3 is TGTGCCAGCAGCTTAACAGGGGCCTCGGCCCATGAG.

As for this clone: The CDR3 goes on 3 residues after the read ends, and that part is filled in from the germline J gene. V usage is TRBV19 and J usage is TRBJ1-2, with unresolved D. From germline, CDR1 is LNHDA and CDR2 SQIVND (reference sequence). The CDR3 is 14 residues long. CDR3: CASSISGSSYDYTF. The CDR3 bases that were read are TGTGCCAGTAGTATATCAGGCAGCTCCTACGAC.

About this clone itself: The read gets to within 3 residues of the CDR3 end, and the germline J gene fills in the rest. The chain has TRBV30 and TRBJ1-6, with 7 bases matching TRBD1. The V and J ends lost 6 bases and 8 bases, in that order; junction bases with no gene match: 13. The germline CDR1 and CDR2 sequences are GTSNPN and SVGIG (reference sequence). The CDR3 contains 15 residues. CDR3 sequence: CACSTGDREYSPLHF. The CDR3 bases that were read are TGTGCCTGTTCGACCGGGGACAGAGAATATTCACCC.

Details on this clone: The read is 3 residues too short to cover the CDR3 end, so that end is filled in from the germline J gene. The chain has TRBV11-2 and TRBJ1-2, with a tentative D call TRBD1 (5 bases). This CDR3 region has 14 residues. From germline, CDR1 is SGHAT and CDR2 FQNNGV. Partial CDR3 DNA: TGTGCCAGCAGCTTTAGTTCCGGGGGAGAGGGC. It encodes CASSFSSGGEG. Given in full, the CDR3 is CASSFSSGGEGYTF.

Comments on this clone: From the germline J gene comes the end of the CDR3, since the read stops 3 residues before it. The rearrangement uses TRBV30 and TRBJ2-5; the D is unclear. Germline CDR1 and CDR2: GTSNPN and SVGIG (reference sequence). V was clipped by 5 bases and J by 5 bases, with 9 bases between them. The CDR3 has 11 residues. Incomplete CDR3 DNA: TGTGCCTGGGCACAGAGGGAGACC. This codes for CAWAQRET. The full CDR3 sequence reads CAWAQRETQYF.

Note on this clone: The CDR3 is cut off 3 residues early in the read; its end comes from the germline J gene. The V gene is TRBV5-4, the J gene TRBJ2-7; 7 bases map to TRBD2. The CDR3 is 14 residues long. J was trimmed by 1 base and V by 1 base; bases with no gene match: 2. Germline lookup yields CDR1 SGHNT and CDR2 YYREEE (reference sequence). Incomplete CDR3 DNA: TGTGCCAGCAGCTTGCCCGGGGGGTCCTACGAG. This codes for CASSLPGGSYE. The entire CDR3 is CASSLPGGSYEQYF.

Here the CDR3 reads CASSLGQDSYEQYF. CDR3 DNA (partial): TGTGCCAGCAGCTTAGGCCAGGACTCCTACGAG. This chain links TRBV7-6 with TRBJ2-7; D call uncertain. The observed sequence ends 3 residues before the CDR3 terminus, with the missing tail filled in from the germline J gene. Germline loops: CDR1 SGHVS, CDR2 FNYEAQ. V was cut by 1 base and J by 0 bases, with 7 bases left in between. The CDR3 length is 14 residues.

On this clone itself: The read finishes 3 residues shy of the CDR3 end, and the germline J gene is used to complete it. The sample has other DNA sequences that encode this CDR3 too. The chain combines TRBV30 with TRBJ1-6; D unresolved. The CDR3 is made up of 13 amino acids. V gave up 4 bases and J gave up 4 bases, with 8 bases separating them. Germline lookup yields CDR1 GTSNPN and CDR2 SVGIG (reference sequence). Partial CDR3 DNA: TGTGCCTGGACAGGTGGTTATAATTCACCC. Translating gives CAWTGGYNSP. The entire CDR3 is CAWTGGYNSPLHF. The full variable domain, completed using reference TRBV30 and TRBJ1-6, is SQTIHQWPATLVQPVGSPLSLECTVEGTSNPNLYWYRQAAGRGLQLLFYSVGIGQISSEVPQNLSASRPQDRQFILSSKKLLLSDSGFYLCAWTGGYNSPLHFGNGTRLTVT.

Notes on this clone: The read ends 3 residues shy of where the CDR3 ends; the end is completed using the germline J gene. J is TRBJ2-7 and V is TRBV14; possibly TRBD1 for D (6 bases). CDR1 and CDR2 (germline): SGHDN, FVKESK. Deletions cut 6 bases from V and 4 bases from J, with 16 bases between. The CDR3 totals 14 residues. The chain's CDR3 is CASRETGLGYEQYF. The part of the CDR3 DNA that was read is TGTGCCAGCAGGGAGACAGGCTTAGGGTACGAG. Looking up the rest from reference TRBV14 and TRBJ2-7 gives the full variable domain: EAGVTQFPSHSVIEKGQTVTLRCDPISGHDNLYWYRRVMGKEIKFLLHFVKESKQDESGMPNNRFLAERTGGTYSTLKVQPAELEDSGVYFCASRETGLGYEQYFGPGTRLTVT.

On this clone: The CDR3 extends 3 residues past the end of the read, so its final part is completed from the germline J gene. J is TRBJ2-7 and V is TRBV11-3; no firm D call. Trimming left V 0 bases short and J 5 bases short, with 5 bases between. CDR1 and CDR2 from the germline V gene are SGHNT and YENEEA. The length of the CDR3 is 12 residues. The CDR3 reads CASSLEGHEQYF. The sequenced part of the CDR3 DNA is TGTGCCAGCAGCTTAGAGGGCCACGAG.

The CDR3 bases that were read are TGTGCCAGCAGCCTGGCCACCTATGGC. Its translation is CASSLATYG. The full-length CDR3 reads as CASSLATYGYTF. The rearrangement uses TRBV7-8 and TRBJ1-2; D remains ambiguous. The CDR3 end falls 3 residues outside the read, so it is completed with the germline J gene. In germline, CDR1 is SGHVS, CDR2 FQNEAQ. The CDR3 totals 12 residues. The V end was cut by 5 bases, the J end by 4 bases, with 8 bases between.

As to this clone: The read is 3 residues too short to cover the CDR3 end, so that end is filled in from the germline J gene. The gene calls are TRBV19 and TRBJ1-6, with no clear D. The CDR3 covers 16 residues. Looked up from germline, CDR1 is LNHDA and CDR2 is SQIVND (reference sequence). V lost 1 base and J 10 bases, leaving 17 bases between the germline ends. CDR3 DNA (partial): TGTGCCAGTAGTATAGGCCGCCCCGAGGGTCAATCACCC. As protein: CASSIGRPEGQSP. The complete CDR3 protein is CASSIGRPEGQSPLHF.

With respect to this clone: Sequencing ends 3 residues short of the CDR3 end; the germline J gene provides the rest. The rearrangement uses TRBV5-1 and TRBJ1-4; 9 bases line up with TRBD1. This CDR3 contains 16 residues. With V trimmed by 4 bases and J by 3 bases, 7 bases remained unmatched. Germline CDR1 reads SGHRS; CDR2 reads YFSETQ. Incomplete CDR3 DNA: TGCGCCAGCAGCCCCCGTGGGGACAGGGCTAATGAAAAA. It specifies CASSPRGDRANEK. Given in full, the CDR3 is CASSPRGDRANEKLFF.

As regards this clone: The junction does not match germline at one end; this may be a read error. Read data end 3 residues before the CDR3 end; the end is taken from the germline J gene. V usage is TRBV6-1 and J usage is TRBJ1-1; no definite D call. The CDR3 loop spans 14 amino acids. Germline V gene sequence: CDR1 MNHNS, CDR2 SASEGT. Incomplete CDR3 DNA: TGTGCCAGCAGTGTTGGCGGATCGAACAATGAA. It encodes CASSVGGSNNE. The full CDR3 reads CASSVGGSNNEAFF.